A selection of T cell receptor beta chains follows, all from one sample in a study of blood T cell repertoires in COVID-19. TCRdb keeps only in-frame clones here, not all; method: immunoSEQ multiplex PCR. Of about 210,000 clones listed, roughly 84% are singletons. Material for sequencing was peripheral blood. The origin of the receptors is a man aged 45-65 years with active or convalescent COVID-19. Both conserved end residues are part of each CDR3.

v_call: TRBV3-1/TRBV3-2; cdr3_aa: CASSQYGELFF
v_call: TRBV6-2/TRBV6-3; cdr3_aa: CASSATNYNEQFF
v_call: TRBV29-1; cdr3_aa: CSVGEGQGDGYTF
v_call: TRBV5-1; cdr3_aa: CASSEVGGPYNEQFF
v_call: TRBV7-2; cdr3_aa: CASSPSGFYEQYF
v_call: TRBV5-1; cdr3_aa: CASSYGTGRDVRDTF
v_call: TRBV5-1; cdr3_aa: CASSLVGVTGNTIYF
v_call: TRBV28; cdr3_aa: CASSPRQRRVGEQYF
v_call: TRBV5-1; cdr3_aa: CASRGQGGGYGYTF
v_call: TRBV2; cdr3_aa: CAIRQGASYNSPLHF
v_call: TRBV4-1; cdr3_aa: CASSQLGTGDMNTEAFF
v_call: TRBV7-2; cdr3_aa: CASSLRLAGELFF
v_call: TRBV2; cdr3_aa: CASSVASGEGFGYTF
v_call: TRBV5-6; cdr3_aa: CASSLYGQETQYF
v_call: TRBV6-5; cdr3_aa: CASRVETSVDTQYF
v_call: TRBV6-5; cdr3_aa: CASSYLTGPSEEQYF
v_call: TRBV28; cdr3_aa: CASSLGTGGWETQYF
v_call: TRBV4-3; cdr3_aa: CASSQDVSAGGYTF
v_call: TRBV7-2; cdr3_aa: CASSLRVRHGTGTIGEQFF
v_call: TRBV3-1/TRBV3-2; cdr3_aa: CASSHRVRDTEAFF
v_call: TRBV4-1; cdr3_aa: CASSPIARGDYGYTF
v_call: TRBV6-2/TRBV6-3; cdr3_aa: CASSYQQGTNEKLFF
v_call: TRBV28; cdr3_aa: CASSSPDRSYF
v_call: TRBV7-2; cdr3_aa: CASSFSGANTGELFF
v_call: TRBV28; cdr3_aa: CASSGTSGNEQYF
v_call: TRBV4-3; cdr3_aa: CASSQDLGDTEAFF
v_call: TRBV18; cdr3_aa: CASSPNRVSGNTIYF
v_call: TRBV23-1; cdr3_aa: CASSRRRQRYNSPLHF
v_call: TRBV7-2; cdr3_aa: CASSLSPGQGREKLFF
v_call: TRBV7-2; cdr3_aa: CASSLSGGSGNTIYF
v_call: TRBV28; cdr3_aa: CASSLDRGIGGYTF